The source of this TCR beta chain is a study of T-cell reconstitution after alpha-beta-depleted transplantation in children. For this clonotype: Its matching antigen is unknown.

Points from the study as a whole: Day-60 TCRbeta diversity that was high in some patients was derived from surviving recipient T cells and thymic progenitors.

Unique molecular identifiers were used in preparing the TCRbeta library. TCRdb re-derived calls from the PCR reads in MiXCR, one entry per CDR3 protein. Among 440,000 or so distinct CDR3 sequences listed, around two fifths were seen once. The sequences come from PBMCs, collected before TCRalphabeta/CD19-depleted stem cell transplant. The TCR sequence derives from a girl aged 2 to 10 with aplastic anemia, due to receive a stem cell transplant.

In DNA form, the CDR3 reads TGTGCCAGCAGCTTTGACACCGGGACAAGTAATGAAAAACTGTTTTTT. Amino acid sequence: CASSFDTGTSNEKLFF. The chain combines TRBV6-1 with TRBJ1-4, with D maybe TRBD1 (6 bases). Germline V gene sequence: CDR1 MNHNS, CDR2 SASEGT. V was cut by 6 bases and J by 4 bases, with 18 bases left in between. This CDR3 has 16 amino acids.